This TCR beta chain was profiled in a study of blood T cell repertoires in COVID-19. Across the study: T cells, B-cell-depleted T cells, or PBMCs supplied cDNA or gDNA.

As originally analysed: Amplified reference gene primers provided the basis for estimating nucleated cell counts. The data were produced by immunoSEQ multiplex PCR, yet TCRdb's version contains in-frame clones alone and is incomplete. V and J calls and clone size are copied from that table; D and trimming were computed from the DNA. The sample lists about 69,000 clones, 75% to 85% occurring once. The V and J ends lost 5 bases and 6 bases, in that order; junction bases with no gene match: 13. From germline, CDR1 is SGHTA and CDR2 FQGTGA. This CDR3 contains 16 residues. The sequenced sample consisted of peripheral blood. This TCR derives from a human donor in a cohort sampled during active COVID-19. V and J are TRBV7-3 and TRBJ2-1, with TRBD1 matching over 7 bases. CDR3 in DNA: TGTGCCAGCAGCCCGTCGACAGGGTCATATGTCAATGAGCAGTTCTTC. As protein: CASSPSTGSYVNEQFF.